A selection of T cell receptor beta chains follows, all from one sample in a study of T cells in Graves' hyperthyroidism and ophthalmopathy. TCRdb ran MiXCR on the multiplex PCR reads and lists one entry per CDR3 protein. The sample has 250,000 to 300,000 distinct CDR3 sequences; about 14% are singletons. Material: blood. These receptors were taken from a woman aged 25-40 years with Graves' hyperthyroidism that later progressed to Graves' ophthalmopathy. CDR3s include the opening cysteine and the closing phenylalanine or tryptophan.

V gene	J gene	CDR3 protein
TRBV6-1	TRBJ2-7	CASSPVWNFSYEQYF
TRBV7-9	TRBJ2-3	CASSSGLEYSDTQYF
TRBV6-1	TRBJ2-7	CASSPDREGDYEQYF
TRBV5-6	TRBJ1-6	CASSLEQRWNSPLHF
TRBV9	TRBJ2-7	CASSVDFLTYEQYF
TRBV7-9	TRBJ2-1	CASSSKKTSWGTQFF
TRBV7-2	TRBJ1-2	CASSPRGGTELYGYTF
TRBV18	TRBJ1-2	CASFDSDNYGYTF
TRBV19	TRBJ1-1	CASTVTGGGNTEAFF
TRBV5-6	TRBJ1-2	CASRPGLDTLGDTF
TRBV29-1	TRBJ2-5	CSVEVEVGETQYF
TRBV7-2	TRBJ2-3	CASSFAGLGTDTQYF
TRBV7-8	TRBJ1-2	CASSLVSREVTGYTF
TRBV27	TRBJ2-5	CASSSIRPYGDGQETQYF
TRBV20-1	TRBJ1-2	CSARDIVRGAESNYGYTF
TRBV11-3	TRBJ2-3	CASSLDPLRDTQYF
TRBV9	TRBJ2-2	CASSVAPREEGELFF
TRBV27	TRBJ2-3	CASSLFTSTDTQYF
TRBV6-2/TRBV6-3	TRBJ2-1	CASSLIPGLAGDSAEQFF
TRBV7-2	TRBJ2-1	CASSRDRDNEQFF
TRBV18	TRBJ2-3	CASSLRLGTGVTDTQYF
TRBV5-8	TRBJ2-1	CASSFLLEYNEQFF
TRBV2	TRBJ2-3	CASSGTPEDSTDTQYF
TRBV5-5	TRBJ1-2	CASSLAGTQANYGYTF
TRBV15	TRBJ1-4	CATSRVGLANEKLFF
TRBV28	TRBJ1-1	CASSLTDTEAFF
TRBV19	TRBJ2-7	CASSDTESYEQYF
TRBV18	TRBJ2-3	CASSDSAGGIDTQYF
TRBV4-1	TRBJ2-1	CASSQEGQGNEQFF
TRBV6-1	TRBJ2-7	CASSHQGSEQYF
TRBV28	TRBJ2-2	CASSLIKGQGLTGELFF